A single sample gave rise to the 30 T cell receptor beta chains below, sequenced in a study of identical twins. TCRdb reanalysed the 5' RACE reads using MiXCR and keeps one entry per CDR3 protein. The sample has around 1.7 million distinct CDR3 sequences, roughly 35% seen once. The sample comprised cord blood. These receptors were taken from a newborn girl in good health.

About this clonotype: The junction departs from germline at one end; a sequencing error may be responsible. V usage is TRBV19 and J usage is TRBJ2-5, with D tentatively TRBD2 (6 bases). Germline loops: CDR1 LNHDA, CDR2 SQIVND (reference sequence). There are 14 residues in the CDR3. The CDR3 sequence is CANSTASASREQYF. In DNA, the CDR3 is TGTGCCAATAGTACGGCTAGCGCCTCGAGAGAGCAGTACTTC.

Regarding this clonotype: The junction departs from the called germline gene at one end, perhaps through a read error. The CDR3: CTSSQEQGAFEKLFF. The CDR3 DNA reads as TGTACCAGCAGCCAAGAACAGGGGGCGTTTGAAAAACTGTTTTTT. V is TRBV14 and J is TRBJ1-4; TRBD1 matches at 9 bases. The CDR3 loop spans 15 amino acids. Germline-derived CDR1 and CDR2 are SGHDN and FVKESK.

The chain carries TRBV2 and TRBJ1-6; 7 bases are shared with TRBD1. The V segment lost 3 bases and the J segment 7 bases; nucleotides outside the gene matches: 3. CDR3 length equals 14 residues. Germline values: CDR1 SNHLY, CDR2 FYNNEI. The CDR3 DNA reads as TGTGCCAGCAGTGAGGGACAGCTAAATTCACCCCTCCACTTT. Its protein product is CASSEGQLNSPLHF.

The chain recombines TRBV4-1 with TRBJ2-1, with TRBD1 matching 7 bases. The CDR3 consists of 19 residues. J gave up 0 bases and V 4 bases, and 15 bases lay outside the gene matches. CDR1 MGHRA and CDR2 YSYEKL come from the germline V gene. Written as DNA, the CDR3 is TGCGCCAGCAGCCCGTCCCCACAGGGGTGGAAACGCTCCTACAATGAGCAGTTCTTC. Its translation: CASSPSPQGWKRSYNEQFF.

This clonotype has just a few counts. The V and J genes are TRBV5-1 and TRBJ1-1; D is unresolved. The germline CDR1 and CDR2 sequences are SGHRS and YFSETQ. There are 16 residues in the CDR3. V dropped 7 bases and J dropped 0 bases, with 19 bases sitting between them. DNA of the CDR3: TGCGCCAGCCCTGTGGCCGGGTTCGAGGTGAACACTGAAGCTTTCTTT. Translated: CASPVAGFEVNTEAFF.

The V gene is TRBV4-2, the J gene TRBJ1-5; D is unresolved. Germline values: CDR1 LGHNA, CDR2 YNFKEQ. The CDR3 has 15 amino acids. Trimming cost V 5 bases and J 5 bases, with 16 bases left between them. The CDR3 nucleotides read TGTGCCAGCAGCGGTAGCGGGAGGCAAGATCAGCCCCAGCATTTT. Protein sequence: CASSGSGRQDQPQHF.

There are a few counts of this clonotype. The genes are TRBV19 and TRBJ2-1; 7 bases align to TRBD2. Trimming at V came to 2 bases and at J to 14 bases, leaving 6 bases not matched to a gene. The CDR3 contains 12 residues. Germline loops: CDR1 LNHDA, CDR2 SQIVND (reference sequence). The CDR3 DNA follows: TGTGCCAGTAGTATACGGGGGGTGGCGAAGTTCTTC. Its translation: CASSIRGVAKFF.

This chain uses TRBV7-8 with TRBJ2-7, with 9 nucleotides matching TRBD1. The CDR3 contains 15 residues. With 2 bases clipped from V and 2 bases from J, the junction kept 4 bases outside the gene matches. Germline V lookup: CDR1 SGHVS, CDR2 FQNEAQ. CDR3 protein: CASSLSYRGPYEQYF. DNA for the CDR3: TGTGCCAGCAGCTTATCCTACAGGGGGCCCTACGAGCAGTACTTC.

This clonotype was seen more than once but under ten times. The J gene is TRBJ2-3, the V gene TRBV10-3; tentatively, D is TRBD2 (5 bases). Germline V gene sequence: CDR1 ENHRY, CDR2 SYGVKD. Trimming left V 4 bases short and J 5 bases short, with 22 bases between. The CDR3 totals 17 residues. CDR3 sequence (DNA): TGTGCCATCAGTGGAGGGTCGGTTGGGAGTTGGAGAGATACGCAGTATTTT. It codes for CAISGGSVGSWRDTQYF.

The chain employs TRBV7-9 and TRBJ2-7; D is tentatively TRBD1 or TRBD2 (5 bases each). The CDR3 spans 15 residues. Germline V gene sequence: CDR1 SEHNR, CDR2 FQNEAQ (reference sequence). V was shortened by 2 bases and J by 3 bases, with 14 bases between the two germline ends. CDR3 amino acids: CASSLNRDGLYEQYF. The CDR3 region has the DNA TGTGCCAGCAGCTTAAATCGGGACGGACTCTACGAGCAGTACTTC. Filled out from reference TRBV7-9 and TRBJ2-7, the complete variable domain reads DTGVSQNPRHKITKRGQNVTFRCDPISEHNRLYWYRQTLGQGPEFLTYFQNEAQLEKSRLLSDRFSAERPKGSFSTLEIQRTEQGDSAMYLCASSLNRDGLYEQYFGPGTRLTVT.

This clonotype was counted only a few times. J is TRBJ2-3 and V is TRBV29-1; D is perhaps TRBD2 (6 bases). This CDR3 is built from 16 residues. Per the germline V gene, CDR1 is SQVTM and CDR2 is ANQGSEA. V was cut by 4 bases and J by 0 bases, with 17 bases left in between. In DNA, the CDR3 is TGCAGCGTTGTCGGTCGGCGGGAAGGAAGCACAGATACGCAGTATTTT. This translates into CSVVGRREGSTDTQYF.

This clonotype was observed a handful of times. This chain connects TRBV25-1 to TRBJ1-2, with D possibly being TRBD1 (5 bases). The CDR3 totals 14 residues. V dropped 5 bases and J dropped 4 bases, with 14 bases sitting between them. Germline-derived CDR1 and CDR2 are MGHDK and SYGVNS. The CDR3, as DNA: TGTGCCAGCAGTCCAGGGAGGCCGCCCTATGGCTACACCTTC. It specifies CASSPGRPPYGYTF.

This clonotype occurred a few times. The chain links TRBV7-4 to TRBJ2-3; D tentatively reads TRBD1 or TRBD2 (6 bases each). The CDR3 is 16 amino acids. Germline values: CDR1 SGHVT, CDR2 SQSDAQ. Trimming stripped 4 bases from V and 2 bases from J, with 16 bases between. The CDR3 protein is CASSSKVRGVTDTQYF. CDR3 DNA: TGTGCCAGCAGCTCGAAAGTGAGGGGGGTCACAGATACGCAGTATTTT. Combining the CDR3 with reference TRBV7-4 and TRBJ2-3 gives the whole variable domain GAGVSQSPRYKVAKRGRDVALRCDSISGHVTLYWYRQTLGQGSEVLTYSQSDAQRDKSGRPSGRFSAERPERSVSTLKIQRTEQGDSAVYLCASSSKVRGVTDTQYFGPGTRLTVL.

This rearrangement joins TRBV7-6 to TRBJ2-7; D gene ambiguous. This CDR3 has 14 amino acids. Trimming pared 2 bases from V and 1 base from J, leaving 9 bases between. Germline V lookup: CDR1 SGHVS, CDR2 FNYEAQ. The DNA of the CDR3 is TGTGCCAGCAGCTTAAACGGGCCTTCCTACGAGCAGTACTTC. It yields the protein CASSLNGPSYEQYF.

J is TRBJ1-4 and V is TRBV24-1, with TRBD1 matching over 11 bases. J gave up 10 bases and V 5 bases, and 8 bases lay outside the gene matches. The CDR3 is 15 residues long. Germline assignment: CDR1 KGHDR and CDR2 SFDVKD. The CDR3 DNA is TGTGCCACCAGTGCGGGACAGGGGGGAGGTGCAAAACTGTTTTTT. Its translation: CATSAGQGGGAKLFF.

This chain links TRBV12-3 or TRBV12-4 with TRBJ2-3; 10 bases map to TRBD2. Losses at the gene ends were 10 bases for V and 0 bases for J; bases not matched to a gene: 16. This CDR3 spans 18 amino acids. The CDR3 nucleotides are TGTGCCATCTCTCAAGGGAGCGGGGGGGTCCGTAGCACAGATACGCAGTATTTT. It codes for CAISQGSGGVRSTDTQYF.

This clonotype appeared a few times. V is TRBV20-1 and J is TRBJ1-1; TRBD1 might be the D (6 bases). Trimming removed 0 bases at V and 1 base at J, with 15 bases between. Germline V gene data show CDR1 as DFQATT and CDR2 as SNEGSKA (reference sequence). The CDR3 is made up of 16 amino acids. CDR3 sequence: CSARDPLRTENTEAFF. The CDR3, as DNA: TGCAGTGCTAGAGATCCTCTCCGGACAGAGAACACTGAAGCTTTCTTT.

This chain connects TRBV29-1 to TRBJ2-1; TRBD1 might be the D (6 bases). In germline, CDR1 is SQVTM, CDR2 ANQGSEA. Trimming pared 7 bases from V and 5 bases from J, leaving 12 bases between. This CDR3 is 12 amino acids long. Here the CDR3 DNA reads TGCAGCGGCATCACAGGGCACAATGAGCAGTTCTTC. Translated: CSGITGHNEQFF.

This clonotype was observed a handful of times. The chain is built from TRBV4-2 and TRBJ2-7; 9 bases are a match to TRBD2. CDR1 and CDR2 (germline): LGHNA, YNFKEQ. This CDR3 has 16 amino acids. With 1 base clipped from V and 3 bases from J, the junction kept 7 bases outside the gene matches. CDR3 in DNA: TGTGCCAGCAGCCAAGGGGACGCGGGGGGGATCTACGAGCAGTACTTC. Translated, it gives CASSQGDAGGIYEQYF.

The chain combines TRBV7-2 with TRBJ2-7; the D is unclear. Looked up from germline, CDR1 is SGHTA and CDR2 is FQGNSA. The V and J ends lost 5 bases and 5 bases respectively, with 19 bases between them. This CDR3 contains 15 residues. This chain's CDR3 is CASSLRPDPKHEQYF. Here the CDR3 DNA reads TGTGCCAGCAGCCTAAGACCGGACCCTAAACACGAGCAGTACTTC.

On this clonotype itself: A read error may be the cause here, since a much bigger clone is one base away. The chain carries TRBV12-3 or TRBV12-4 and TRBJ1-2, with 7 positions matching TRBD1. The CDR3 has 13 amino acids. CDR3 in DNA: TGTGCCTGCAGTGGACAGGATAACTATGGCTACACCTTC. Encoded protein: CACSGQDNYGYTF.

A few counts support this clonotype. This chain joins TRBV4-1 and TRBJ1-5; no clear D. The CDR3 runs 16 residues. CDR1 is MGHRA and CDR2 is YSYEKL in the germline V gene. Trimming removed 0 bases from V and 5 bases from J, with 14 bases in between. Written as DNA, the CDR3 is TGCGCCAGCAGCCAAGAGGCAGTGGCAAGCTATCAGCCCCAGCATTTT. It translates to CASSQEAVASYQPQHF.

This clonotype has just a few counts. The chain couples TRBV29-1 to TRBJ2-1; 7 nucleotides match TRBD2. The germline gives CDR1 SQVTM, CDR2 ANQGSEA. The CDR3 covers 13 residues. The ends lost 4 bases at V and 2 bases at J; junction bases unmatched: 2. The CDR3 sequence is CSVGDYPYNEQFF. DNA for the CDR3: TGCAGCGTTGGGGACTACCCCTACAATGAGCAGTTCTTC.

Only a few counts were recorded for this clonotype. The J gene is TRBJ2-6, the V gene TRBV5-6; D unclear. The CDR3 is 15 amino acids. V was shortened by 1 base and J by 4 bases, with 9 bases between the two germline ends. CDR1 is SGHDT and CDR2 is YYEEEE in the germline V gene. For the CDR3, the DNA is TGTGCCAGCAGCTTGAAAGGGTTAGGGGCCAACGTCCTGACTTTC. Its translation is CASSLKGLGANVLTF.

CDR3 in amino acids: CASSPQLLYNEQFF. The CDR3, as DNA: TGTGCCAGCAGTCCTCAACTGTTATACAATGAGCAGTTCTTC. This chain connects TRBV12-3 or TRBV12-4 to TRBJ2-1; D not certain. The germline V and J ends were trimmed by 5 bases and 4 bases, with 12 bases remaining between them. This CDR3 has 14 residues.

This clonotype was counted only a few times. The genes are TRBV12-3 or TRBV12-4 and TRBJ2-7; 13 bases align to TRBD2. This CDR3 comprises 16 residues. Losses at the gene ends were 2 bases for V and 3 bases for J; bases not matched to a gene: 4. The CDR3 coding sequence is TGTGCCAGCAGTTTACGGACTAGCGGGAGATTCTACGAGCAGTACTTC. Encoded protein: CASSLRTSGRFYEQYF.

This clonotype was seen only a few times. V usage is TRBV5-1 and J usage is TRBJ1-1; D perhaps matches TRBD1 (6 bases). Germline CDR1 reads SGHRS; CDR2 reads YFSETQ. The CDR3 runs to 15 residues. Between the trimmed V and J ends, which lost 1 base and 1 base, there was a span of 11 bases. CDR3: CASSLTGKGNTEAFF. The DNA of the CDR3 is TGCGCCAGCAGCTTGACAGGGAAGGGGAACACTGAAGCTTTCTTT.

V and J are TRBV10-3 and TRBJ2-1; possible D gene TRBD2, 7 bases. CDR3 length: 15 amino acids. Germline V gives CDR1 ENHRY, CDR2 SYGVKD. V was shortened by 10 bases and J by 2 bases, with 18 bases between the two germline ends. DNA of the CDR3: TGTGCCACCGGGGGGCGGGGAGAAGCCTACAATGAGCAGTTCTTC. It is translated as CATGGRGEAYNEQFF.

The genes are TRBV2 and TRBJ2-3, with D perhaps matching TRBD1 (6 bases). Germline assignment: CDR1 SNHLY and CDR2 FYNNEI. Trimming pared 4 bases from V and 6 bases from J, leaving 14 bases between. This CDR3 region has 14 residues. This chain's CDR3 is CASSGLQGRDTQYF. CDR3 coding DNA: TGTGCCAGCAGTGGGTTACAGGGAAGGGATACGCAGTATTTT.

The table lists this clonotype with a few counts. CDR3 bases: TGCGCCAGCAGCCAAGTTTTTTTCCGGAGGGGCAAGGACGAGCAGTTCTTC. It yields the protein CASSQVFFRRGKDEQFF. This chain links TRBV4-1 with TRBJ2-1; tentatively, D is TRBD2 (6 bases). From germline, CDR1 is MGHRA and CDR2 YSYEKL. The CDR3 is 17 amino acids. V was pared by 1 base and J by 10 bases, with 23 bases between.